Below, one TCR beta chain is given with its context. The CDR3 length is 15 residues. Deletions cut 6 bases from V and 5 bases from J, with 19 bases between. From germline, CDR1 is MNHEY and CDR2 SVGAGI. This record comes from a study of blood T cell repertoires in COVID-19. Whole-study context: Some COVID-19 samples were acute and others convalescent; all came from the United States, Italy and Spain. From T cells, B-cell-depleted T cells, or PBMCs came the material, which was cDNA or gDNA.

The Seattle patients, enrolled during active infection, were followed longitudinally. Per the original data handling: Estimation of nucleated cell counts relied on the amplification of reference gene primers. Assay used: immunoSEQ multiplex PCR; TCRdb lists only in-frame clones, some missing. V, J and clone size were drawn from that table, and D and trimming were deduced from the DNA. The table records 300,000 to 400,000 clones, around 86% of them present only once. The chain links TRBV6-5 to TRBJ2-5, with D tentatively TRBD1 (6 bases). This sequence originates from a woman between 45 and 60 years old with COVID-19, enrolled during active disease. The source material was peripheral blood. CDR3 sequence reads: CASSDQGWLGETQYF. In DNA, the CDR3 is TGTGCCAGCAGCGACCAGGGGTGGTTGGGGGAGACCCAGTACTTC.